Each of the 14 T cell receptor beta chains below was sequenced from the same sample in a study of CD8+ T cells in alopecia areata. RNA was extracted and reverse transcribed into cDNA as the sequencing template. Data came from immunoSEQ multiplex PCR; TCRdb stores just in-frame clones and leaves some out. The sample lists around 80,000 clones, just over 50% occurring once. Source material: NKG2D-high CD8+ T cells sorted from blood. Receptors originate from a human donor with alopecia areata.

This clone was picked up a small number of times. The CDR3 DNA is TGCAGCTTCGAGACCAGCGGGACAGGCCCCTACGAGCAGTACTTC. It yields the protein CSFETSGTGPYEQYF. The rearrangement joins TRBV29-1 to TRBJ2-7, with D possibly TRBD1 on 8 matching bases. Trimming pared 8 bases from V and 2 bases from J, leaving 22 bases between. The CDR3 contains 15 residues. CDR1 SQVTM and CDR2 ANQGSEA come from the germline V gene.

The chain couples TRBV27 to TRBJ2-3; 7 bases are shared with TRBD1. Germline trimming cut 6 bases from V and 2 bases from J; bases unmatched to any gene: 8. Germline values: CDR1 MNHEY, CDR2 SMNVEV (reference sequence). The CDR3 sequence is 15 residues long. In nucleotides, the CDR3 is TGTGCCAGCAGGATTGGGACAGCATTCACAGATACGCAGTATTTT. This sequence encodes CASRIGTAFTDTQYF.

This clone has a handful of counts. The V gene is TRBV27, the J gene TRBJ1-1, with TRBD1 identical over 7 bases. The germline V gene has CDR1 MNHEY and CDR2 SMNVEV (reference sequence). The junction had 5 bases not matched to a gene; V was cut back by 4 bases and J by 0 bases. The CDR3 consists of 15 residues. Here the CDR3 reads CASSSTGDMNTEAFF. CDR3 sequence (DNA): TGTGCCAGCAGTTCCACAGGGGATATGAACACTGAAGCTTTCTTT.

With respect to this clone: A junction end diverges from the germline sequence, so it may reflect a read error. This chain connects TRBV29-1 to TRBJ2-3; D not certain. The CDR3 consists of 14 residues. Germline V gives CDR1 SQVTM, CDR2 ANQGSEA. CDR3 coding DNA: TGCAGCGTTGAAAATCGCCCTCTTACAGATGCGCAGTATTTT. Protein product: CSVENRPLTDAQYF.

This clone turned up a few times. This chain joins TRBV29-1 and TRBJ2-1, with D possibly TRBD2 on 6 matching bases. The ends were cut back, 5 bases at V and 4 bases at J, with 12 bases in the middle. This CDR3 contains 13 residues. Germline loops: CDR1 SQVTM, CDR2 ANQGSEA. CDR3 sequence reads: CSVPWGEYNEQFF. CDR3 nucleotides: TGCAGCGTTCCGTGGGGGGAATACAATGAGCAGTTCTTC.

CDR3 protein: CASTTSGTNTGELFF. The CDR3 bases are TGCGCCAGCACCACTAGCGGGACGAACACCGGGGAGCTGTTTTTT. This chain connects TRBV23-1 to TRBJ2-2; TRBD2 matches at 10 bases. TRBV23-1 is an ORF, with its function uncertain. The CDR3 loop spans 15 amino acids. V lost 7 bases and J lost 0; bases outside the gene matches: 2.

This clone showed up just a few times. CDR3 loop: CASSWVRDSTSGRLTDTQYF. The CDR3 DNA follows: TGCGCCAGCAGCTGGGTCCGGGACAGTACTAGCGGCCGACTCACAGATACGCAGTATTTT. This chain connects TRBV5-1 to TRBJ2-3, with D perhaps matching TRBD2 (8 bases). Trimming stripped 3 bases from V and 2 bases from J, with 28 bases between. The V gene's germline CDR1 is SGHRS and CDR2 YFSETQ. This CDR3 spans 20 amino acids.

The chain carries TRBV29-1 and TRBJ2-1, with 10 bases fitting TRBD1. V lost 7 bases and J lost 8; bases outside the gene matches: 8. The CDR3 totals 13 residues. CDR1 is SQVTM and CDR2 is ANQGSEA in the germline V gene. CDR3 bases: TGCAGCGAATGGGAGACAGGGGGCCATGAGCAGTTCTTC. Amino acid sequence: CSEWETGGHEQFF.

This sequence joins TRBV29-1 and TRBJ2-1; D is unresolved. This CDR3 region has 10 residues. In germline, CDR1 is SQVTM, CDR2 ANQGSEA. V was pared by 7 bases and J by 7 bases, with 8 bases between. This chain's CDR3 is CSADGNEQFF. The CDR3 DNA follows: TGCAGCGCCGATGGTAATGAGCAGTTCTTC.

V gene TRBV5-6 combines with J gene TRBJ1-2; D uncertain. The CDR3 is 14 residues long. Trimming shortened V by 4 bases and J by 2 bases, and 12 bases separated the two germline ends. In germline, CDR1 is SGHDT, CDR2 YYEEEE. The chain's CDR3 is CASSPVWENYGYTF. The DNA for the CDR3 is TGTGCCAGCAGCCCCGTCTGGGAGAACTATGGCTACACCTTC.

The chain combines TRBV29-1 with TRBJ2-3, with TRBD1 as a possible D gene (6 bases). The CDR3 has 13 amino acids. Germline values: CDR1 SQVTM, CDR2 ANQGSEA. The germline V and J ends were trimmed by 1 base and 2 bases, with 7 bases remaining between them. The DNA for the CDR3 is TGCAGCGTTGAAGCAGGGGACACAGATACGCAGTATTTT. Its translation is CSVEAGDTDTQYF.

This clone was found a few times. The chain employs TRBV27 and TRBJ2-5, with 12 bases that match TRBD2. Germline V lookup: CDR1 MNHEY, CDR2 SMNVEV (reference sequence). This CDR3 region has 17 residues. The junction had 8 bases not matched to a gene; V was cut back by 2 bases and J by 4 bases. CDR3 DNA sequence: TGTGCCAGCAGTTTACTGACTAGCGGGAGTTTTGCAGAGACCCAGTACTTC. This sequence encodes CASSLLTSGSFAETQYF.

This clone was picked up a small number of times. The V and J genes are TRBV29-1 and TRBJ2-5; D remains unclear. The germline V gene encodes CDR1 SQVTM and CDR2 ANQGSEA. This CDR3 has 12 residues. The V end was cut by 2 bases, the J end by 4 bases, with 8 bases between. CDR3 nucleotides: TGCAGCGTTGAAAGGCTGGGAGAGACCCAGTACTTC. This translates into CSVERLGETQYF.

The chain combines TRBV7-2 with TRBJ2-1; a weak D match, TRBD2 (5 bases). This CDR3 comprises 13 residues. Per germline, CDR1 SGHTA and CDR2 FQGNSA. The germline V and J ends were trimmed by 8 bases and 3 bases, with 11 bases remaining between them. The CDR3 sequence is CASGSIGYNEQFF. The CDR3 nucleotides read TGTGCCAGCGGGAGCATTGGCTACAATGAGCAGTTCTTC.